This passage covers 2 T cell receptor beta chains from one sample sequenced in a study of blood T cell repertoires in COVID-19. Measured with immunoSEQ multiplex PCR; TCRdb has only the in-frame clones, and not every one. The sample shows about 59,000 clones, 70% to 80% of them seen only once. Sequencing was carried out using peripheral blood. The receptors shown here come from a man older than 75 with acute or convalescent COVID-19.

This clone was seen a few times. The chain recombines TRBV19 with TRBJ1-4; 7 bases are shared with TRBD1. CDR1 and CDR2 from the germline V gene are LNHDA and SQIVND (reference sequence). The CDR3 spans 13 residues. Germline trimming cut 0 bases from V and 14 bases from J; bases unmatched to any gene: 6. Written as DNA, the CDR3 is TGTGCCAGTAGTATAGAGGGGGACAGTGGGCTGTTTTTT. Translated: CASSIEGDSGLFF.

The rearrangement uses TRBV5-4 and TRBJ2-1; 12 nucleotides align to TRBD2. Per germline, CDR1 SGHNT and CDR2 YYREEE (reference sequence). The J segment lost 7 bases and the V segment lost 4 bases, leaving 6 bases of the junction unmatched. The CDR3 loop spans 15 amino acids. The CDR3 is CASSRTSGVWNEQFF. CDR3 DNA sequence: TGTGCCAGCAGCCGGACTAGCGGGGTTTGGAATGAGCAGTTCTTC.